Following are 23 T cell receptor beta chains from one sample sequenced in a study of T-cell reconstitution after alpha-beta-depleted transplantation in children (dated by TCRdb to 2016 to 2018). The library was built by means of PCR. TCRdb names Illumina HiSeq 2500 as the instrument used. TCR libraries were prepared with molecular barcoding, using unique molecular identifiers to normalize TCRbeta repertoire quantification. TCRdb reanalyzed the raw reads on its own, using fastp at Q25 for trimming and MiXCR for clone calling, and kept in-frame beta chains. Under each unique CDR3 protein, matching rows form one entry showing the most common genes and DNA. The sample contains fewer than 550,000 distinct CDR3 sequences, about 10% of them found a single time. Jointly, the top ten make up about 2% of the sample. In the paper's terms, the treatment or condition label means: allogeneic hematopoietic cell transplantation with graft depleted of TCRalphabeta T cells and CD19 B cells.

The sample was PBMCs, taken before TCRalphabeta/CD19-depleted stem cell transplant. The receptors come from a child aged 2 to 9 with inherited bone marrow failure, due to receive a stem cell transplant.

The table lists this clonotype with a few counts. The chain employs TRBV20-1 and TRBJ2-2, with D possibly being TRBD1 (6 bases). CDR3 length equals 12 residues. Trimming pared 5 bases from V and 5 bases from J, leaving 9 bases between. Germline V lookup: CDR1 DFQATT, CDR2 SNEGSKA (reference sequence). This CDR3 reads CSARTGTGELFF. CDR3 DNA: TGCAGTGCTCGTACAGGGACCGGGGAGCTGTTTTTT.

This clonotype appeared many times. CDR3 bases: TGTGCCAGCAGTTTTATTCCCCAGGCCGAGTACTTC. Translation gives CASSFIPQAEYF. V is TRBV12-3 or TRBV12-4 and J is TRBJ2-7, with D unclear. There are 12 residues in the CDR3. Trimming shortened V by 3 bases and J by 11 bases, and 14 bases separated the two germline ends.

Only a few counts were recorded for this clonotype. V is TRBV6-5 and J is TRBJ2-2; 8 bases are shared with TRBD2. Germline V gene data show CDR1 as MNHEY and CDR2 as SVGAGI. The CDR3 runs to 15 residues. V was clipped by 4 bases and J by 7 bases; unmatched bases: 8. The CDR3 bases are TGTGCCAGCAGTTTTGGGACTAGTTCCCACGGGGAGCTGTTTTTT. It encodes CASSFGTSSHGELFF.

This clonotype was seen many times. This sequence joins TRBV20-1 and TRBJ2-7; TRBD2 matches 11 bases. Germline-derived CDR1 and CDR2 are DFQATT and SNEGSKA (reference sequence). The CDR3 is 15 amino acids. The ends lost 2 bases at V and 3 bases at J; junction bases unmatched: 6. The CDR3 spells CSARLTSGGIYEQYF. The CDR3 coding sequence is TGCAGTGCTAGACTAACTAGCGGGGGCATCTACGAGCAGTACTTC.

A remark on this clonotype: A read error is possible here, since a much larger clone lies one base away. The DNA of the CDR3 is TGTGCCAGCAGTACAGGGGGAGCTAATGTAAAACTGTTTTTT. This codes for CASSTGGANVKLFF. The chain has TRBV27 and TRBJ1-4; the match to TRBD1 covers 8 bases. The CDR3 has 14 amino acids. The V gene's germline CDR1 is MNHEY and CDR2 SMNVEV (reference sequence).

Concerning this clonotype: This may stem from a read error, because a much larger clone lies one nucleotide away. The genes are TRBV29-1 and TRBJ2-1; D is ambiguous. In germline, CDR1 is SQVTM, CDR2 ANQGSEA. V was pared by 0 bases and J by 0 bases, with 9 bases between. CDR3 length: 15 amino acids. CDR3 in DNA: TGCAGCGTTGAAGATCTCAGTTCCTCCTACAATGAGCAGTTCTTC. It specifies CSVEDLSSSYNEQFF.

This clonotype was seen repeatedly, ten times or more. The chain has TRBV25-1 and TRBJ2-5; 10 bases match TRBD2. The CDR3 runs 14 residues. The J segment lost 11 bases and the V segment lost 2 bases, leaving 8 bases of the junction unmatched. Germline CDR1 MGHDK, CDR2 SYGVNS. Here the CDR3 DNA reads TGTGCCAGCAGTGAAGTGAGCGGGAGGGCCGGTCAGTACTTC. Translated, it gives CASSEVSGRAGQYF.

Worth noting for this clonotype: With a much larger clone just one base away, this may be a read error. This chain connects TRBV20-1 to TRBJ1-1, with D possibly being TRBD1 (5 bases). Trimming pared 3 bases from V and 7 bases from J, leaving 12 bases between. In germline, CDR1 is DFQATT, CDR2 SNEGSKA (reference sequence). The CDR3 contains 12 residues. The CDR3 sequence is CSASGGAGEAFF. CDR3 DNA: TGCAGTGCTAGTGGCGGGGCTGGTGAAGCTTTCTTT.

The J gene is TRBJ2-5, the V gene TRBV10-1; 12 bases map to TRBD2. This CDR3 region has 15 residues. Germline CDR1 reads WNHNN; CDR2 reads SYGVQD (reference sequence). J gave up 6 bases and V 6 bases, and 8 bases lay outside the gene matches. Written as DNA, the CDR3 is TGCGCCAGCAGGATGACTAGCGGGAGAACGAAGACCCAGTACTTC. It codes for CASRMTSGRTKTQYF.

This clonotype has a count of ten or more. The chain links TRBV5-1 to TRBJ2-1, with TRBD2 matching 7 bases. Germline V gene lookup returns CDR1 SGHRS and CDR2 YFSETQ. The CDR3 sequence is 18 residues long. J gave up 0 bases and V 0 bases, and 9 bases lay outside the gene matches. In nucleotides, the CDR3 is TGCGCCAGCAGCTTGGGTCCCGGGAGGAGAGCCTCCTACAATGAGCAGTTCTTC. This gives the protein CASSLGPGRRASYNEQFF.

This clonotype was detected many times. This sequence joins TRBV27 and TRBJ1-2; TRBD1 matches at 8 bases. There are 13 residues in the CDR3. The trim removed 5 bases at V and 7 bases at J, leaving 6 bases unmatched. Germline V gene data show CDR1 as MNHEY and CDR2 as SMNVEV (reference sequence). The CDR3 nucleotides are TGTGCCAGCAGTGAGACAGGGGTAGGTGGCTACACCTTC. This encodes CASSETGVGGYTF.

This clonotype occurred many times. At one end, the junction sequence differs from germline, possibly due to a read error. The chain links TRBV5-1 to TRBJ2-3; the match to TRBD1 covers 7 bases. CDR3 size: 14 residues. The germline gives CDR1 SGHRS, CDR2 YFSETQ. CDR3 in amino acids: CASSLGQRTDTQYF. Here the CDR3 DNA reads TGTGCCAGCAGCTTGGGACAGCGCACAGATACGCAGTATTTT.

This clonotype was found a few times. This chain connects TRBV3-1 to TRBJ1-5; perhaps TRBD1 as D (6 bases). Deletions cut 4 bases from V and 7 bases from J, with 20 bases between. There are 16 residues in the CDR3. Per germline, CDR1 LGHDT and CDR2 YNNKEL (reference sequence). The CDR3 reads CASSLLPQGPPQPQHF. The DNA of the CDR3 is TGTGCCAGCAGCCTCCTACCCCAGGGGCCTCCACAGCCCCAGCATTTT.

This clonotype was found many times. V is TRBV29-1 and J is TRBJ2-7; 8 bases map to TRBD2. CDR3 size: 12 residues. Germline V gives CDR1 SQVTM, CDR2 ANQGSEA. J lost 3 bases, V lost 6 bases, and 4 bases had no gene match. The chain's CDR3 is CSVSGGNYEQYF. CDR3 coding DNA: TGCAGCGTAAGCGGGGGAAACTACGAGCAGTACTTC.

The CDR3 here is CASSLGWSRDTEAFF. For the CDR3, the DNA is TGTGCCAGCAGCTTAGGGTGGTCGAGGGACACTGAAGCTTTCTTT. The J gene is TRBJ1-1, the V gene TRBV7-9; no clear D gene. The CDR3 length is 15 residues. The germline gives CDR1 SEHNR, CDR2 FQNEAQ (reference sequence). The V end lost 1 base, the J end lost 3 bases, and 12 bases lay between the germline ends.

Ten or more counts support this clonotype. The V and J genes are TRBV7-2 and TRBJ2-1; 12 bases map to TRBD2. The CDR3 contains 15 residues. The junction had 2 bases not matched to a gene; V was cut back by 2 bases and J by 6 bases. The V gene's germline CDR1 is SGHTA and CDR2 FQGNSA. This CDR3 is CASSLLAGGLNEQFF. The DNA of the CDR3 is TGTGCCAGCAGCTTACTAGCGGGAGGGCTCAATGAGCAGTTCTTC.

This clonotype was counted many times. CDR3 residues: CASSVHEQFF. CDR3 DNA: TGTGCCAGCAGCGTCCATGAGCAGTTCTTC. The chain combines TRBV5-6 with TRBJ2-1; D is undetermined. There are 10 residues in the CDR3. The ends were cut back, 4 bases at V and 8 bases at J, with 4 bases in the middle. Germline values: CDR1 SGHDT, CDR2 YYEEEE.

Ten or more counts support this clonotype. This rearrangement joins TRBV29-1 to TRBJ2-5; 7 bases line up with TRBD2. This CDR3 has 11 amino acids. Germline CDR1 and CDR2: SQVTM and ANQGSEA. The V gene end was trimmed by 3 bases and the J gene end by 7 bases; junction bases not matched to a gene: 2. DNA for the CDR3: TGCAGCGTTGAGGGGGGGAGGACCCAGTACTTC. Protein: CSVEGGRTQYF.

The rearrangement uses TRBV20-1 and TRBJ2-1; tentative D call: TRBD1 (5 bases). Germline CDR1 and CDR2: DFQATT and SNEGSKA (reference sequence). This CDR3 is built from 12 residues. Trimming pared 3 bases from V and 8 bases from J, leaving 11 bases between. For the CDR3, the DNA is TGCAGTGCTAGTCTGGGGCGCGATGAGCAGTTCTTC. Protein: CSASLGRDEQFF.

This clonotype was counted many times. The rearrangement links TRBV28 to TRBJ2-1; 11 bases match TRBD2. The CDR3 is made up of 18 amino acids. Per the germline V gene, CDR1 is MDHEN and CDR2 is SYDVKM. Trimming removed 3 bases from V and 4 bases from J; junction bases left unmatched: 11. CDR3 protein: CASSFLVLAGVGYNEQFF. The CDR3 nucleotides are TGTGCCAGCAGTTTCCTTGTACTAGCGGGAGTGGGTTACAATGAGCAGTTCTTC.

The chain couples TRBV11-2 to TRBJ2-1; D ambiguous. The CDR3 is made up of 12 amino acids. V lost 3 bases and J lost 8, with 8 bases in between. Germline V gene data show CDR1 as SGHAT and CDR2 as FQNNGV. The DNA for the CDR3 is TGTGCCAGCAGCTTCGAAAGCGATGAGCAGTTCTTC. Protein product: CASSFESDEQFF.

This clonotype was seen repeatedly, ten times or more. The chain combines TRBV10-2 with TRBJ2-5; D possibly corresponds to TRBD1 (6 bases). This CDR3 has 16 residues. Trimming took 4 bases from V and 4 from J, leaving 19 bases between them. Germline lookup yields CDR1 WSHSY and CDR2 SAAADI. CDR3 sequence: CASSGGGRGEVETQYF. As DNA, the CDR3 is TGCGCCAGCAGTGGTGGGGGCAGAGGAGAGGTAGAGACCCAGTACTTC.

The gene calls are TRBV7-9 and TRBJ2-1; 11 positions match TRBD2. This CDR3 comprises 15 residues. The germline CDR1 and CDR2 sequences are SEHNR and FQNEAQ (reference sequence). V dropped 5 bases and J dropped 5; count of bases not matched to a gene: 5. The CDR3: CASSSSGRANNEQFF. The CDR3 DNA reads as TGTGCCAGCAGCAGTAGCGGGAGGGCTAACAATGAGCAGTTCTTC.